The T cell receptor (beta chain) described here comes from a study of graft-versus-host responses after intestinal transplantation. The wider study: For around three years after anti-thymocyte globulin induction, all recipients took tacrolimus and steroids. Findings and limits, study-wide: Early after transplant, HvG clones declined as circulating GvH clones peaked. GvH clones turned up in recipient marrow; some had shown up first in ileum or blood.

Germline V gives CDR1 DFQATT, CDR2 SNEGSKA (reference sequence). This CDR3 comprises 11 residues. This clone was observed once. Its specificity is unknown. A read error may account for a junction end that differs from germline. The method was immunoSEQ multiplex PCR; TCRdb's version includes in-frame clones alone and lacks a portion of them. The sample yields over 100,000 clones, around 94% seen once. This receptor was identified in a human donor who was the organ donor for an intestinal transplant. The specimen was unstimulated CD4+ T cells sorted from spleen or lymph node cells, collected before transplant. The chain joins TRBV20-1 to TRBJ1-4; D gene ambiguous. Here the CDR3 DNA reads TGCAGTGCTAGTTTCGGGGAAAGACTGTTTTTT. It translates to CSASFGERLFF.